These T cell receptor beta chains were read from a single sample in a study of prognosis after radiotherapy for stage I lung cancer. TCRdb reprocessed the multiplex PCR reads via MiXCR and lists one record per CDR3 protein. The sample holds about 30,000 distinct CDR3 sequences, 40% to 60% seen once. The specimen was PBMCs, collected before or after stereotactic body radiation therapy (not recorded which). The receptors stem from a donor over 45 with non-small cell lung cancer. The CDR3 runs from the conserved cysteine through the conserved F or W. A D gene is named only where the DNA matches it firmly. Some rows mark clone size as missing; the rest say once, few, many or name a class of expanded clone.

V gene	clone size	D gene	J gene	CDR3 protein	CDR3 DNA
TRBV5-1	-	-	TRBJ2-2	CASSRTDNPGTGELFF	TGCGCCAGCAGCCGCACGGACAACCCGGGGACCGGGGAGCTGTTTTTT
TRBV11-2	once	TRBD2	TRBJ2-1	CASSLDIRAGKGAGACEQFF	TGTGCCAGCAGCTTAGATATTCGGGCAGGGAAGGGAGCGGGAGCATGTGAGCAGTTCTTC
TRBV13	-	-	TRBJ2-3	CASSLNRPDTQYF	TGTGCCAGCAGCTTAAATCGTCCGGATACGCAGTATTTT
TRBV25-1	once	-	TRBJ1-1	CASSEMAGDLAEAFF	TGTGCCAGCAGTGAGATGGCAGGGGATTTGGCTGAAGCTTTCTTT
TRBV30	-	-	TRBJ2-1	CAWSRRGNEQFF	TGTGCCTGGAGTAGGAGGGGCAATGAGCAGTTCTTC
TRBV4-1	many	TRBD1	TRBJ1-3	CASSLPRTGGNTIYF	TGCGCCAGCAGCCTCCCGCGGACAGGCGGAAACACCATATATTTT
TRBV12-3/TRBV12-4	many	TRBD2	TRBJ2-1	CASSLMSGRGDEQFF	TGTGCCAGCAGTTTGATGAGCGGGAGAGGCGATGAGCAGTTCTTC
TRBV7-9	many	-	TRBJ2-3	CASSPSDYPDTQYF	TGTGCCAGCAGCCCTAGCGACTATCCAGATACGCAGTATTTT
TRBV11-2	once	-	TRBJ1-3	CASSFPGNTIYF	TGTGCCAGCAGCTTTCCTGGAAACACCATATATTTT
TRBV12-3/TRBV12-4	-	TRBD2	TRBJ2-7	CASSLYGRLADQYF	TGTGCCAGCAGTTTGTACGGGAGGTTGGCCGATCAGTACTTC
TRBV20-1	-	-	TRBJ1-2	CSARYGGPYGYTF	TGCAGTGCTAGATATGGGGGGCCCTATGGCTACACCTTC
TRBV5-6	few	-	TRBJ2-2	CASSPRTPYTGELFF	TGTGCCAGCAGCCCGCGGACGCCTTACACCGGGGAGCTGTTCTTT
TRBV5-1	medium-sized	-	TRBJ1-2	CASGPGGATMGYTF	TGCGCCAGCGGGCCCGGGGGAGCGACTATGGGCTACACCTTC
TRBV12-3/TRBV12-4	medium-sized	TRBD2	TRBJ2-7	CASSLSGSHYEQYF	TGTGCCAGCAGCCTTAGCGGGAGCCACTACGAGCAGTACTTC
TRBV5-1	-	-	TRBJ2-3	CASSLSSPGDTQYF	TGCGCCAGCAGCCTATCTTCCCCAGGAGATACGCAGTATTTT
TRBV12-3/TRBV12-4	-	-	TRBJ2-2	CASSSPYWGEDTGELFF	TGTGCCAGCAGTTCGCCGTATTGGGGGGAGGACACCGGGGAGCTGTTTTTT